This T cell receptor beta chain was documented in a study of T-cell memory formation after mild COVID-19 (TCRdb year 2021). Background for the entire study: TCR sequence clusters from the two donors were found to be largely donor specific. In a couple of donors, T-cell clones that expanded and contracted after mild COVID-19 were tracked by sequencing TCRalpha and TCRbeta repertoires over time. Two young, previously healthy adult volunteers, one female and one male, were included in the cohort.

Study-level results and caveats: Balanced CD4/CD8 phenotypes were observed for clones contracting from day 15 to 85, whereas a bias towards CD4+ was observed for a second wave of clones expanding from day 15 to 37. The study covered only a couple of mild cases, and larger cohorts including severe cases with pre-infection samples were considered necessary. Contracting CD4+ clones were found mainly in CM and EM memory subsets, while CD8+ clones were enriched in EMRA. Some responding clones were detected in pre-infection memory, suggesting pre-existing cross-reactive memory T cells joined the SARS-CoV-2 response. SARS-CoV-2 specificity of the second-wave clones peaking on day 37 was not confirmed.

Ficoll-Paque density gradient centrifugation was the method used to isolate PBMCs. Measured from the cysteine to the phenylalanine, the CDR3 is 14 residues long. The DNA shown is the 42-base CDR3, in frame from base 1. V and J are trimmed by 10 bases and 4 bases, and the gene matches miss 7 bases of the junction. Sequencing used an Illumina NovaSeq 6000. TCRalpha and TCRbeta cDNA libraries were built by 5'RACE with constant-segment primers, adding sample barcodes and unique molecular identifiers. Trizol reagent was used to extract RNA from every sample. The libraries were amplified in two PCR steps, and the second step added a second sample barcode and Illumina TruSeq adapters. The libraries were sequenced on an Illumina NovaSeq using 2 x 150 bp paired-end reads. As for how the authors treated the data: With migec v1.2.7, reads were demultiplexed and then collapsed into UMI-guided consensus sequences. Using mixcr v2.1.11, UMI consensuses were aligned to TRA and TRB V and J templates and then assembled into clonotypes. A clonotype was counted as expanded or contracted only when both edgeR and NoisET called the clonotype significant, with the noise models trained on biological replicates. For edgeR calls, the cutoffs were a false discovery rate-adjusted p below 0.01 and a log2 fold-change threshold of 1. As an exploratory analysis of dynamics, max-normalized trajectories of the 1000 most abundant clonotypes were examined with PCA combined with hierarchical clustering. Separately sequenced CD4+ and CD8+ repertoires were used to assign the CD4 or CD8 phenotype of responding clones. TCRdb reprocessed the public reads (quality trimming at Q25 with fastp, clone calling with MiXCR) and kept in-frame beta chains. Merged by CDR3 protein, the rows form single entries marked with the most common genes and DNA. What appears here as the V and J calls and clone size reflects TCRdb's work, not the paper's. This sample has about 90,000 distinct CDR3 sequences in its table, and about 16% of those were observed once. In total, the top ten clones hold 39% of the sample.

With respect to this clonotype: Its specific antigen is unknown. Base quality data are lacking; no much larger clone is found one base away.

The TCR comes from a man in his late teens or twenties who had mild COVID-19 (a few samples of this study predate the infection). The sample titles of this study are shuffled in the database, so cell type and time point are left out; the donor was told from shared clones. Sequences were obtained from PBMCs or a T cell subset sorted from them (not recorded which). This chain joins TRBV12-3 or TRBV12-4 to TRBJ2-3, with 11 bases aligning to TRBD2. The bases read TGTGCCACAGGGGCTAGCGGGGGGCCAGATACGCAGTATTTT. This yields the protein CATGASGGPDTQYF.